Each of the 15 T cell receptor beta chains below was sequenced from the same sample in a study of shared clonotypes between healthy human individuals. Generated by immunoSEQ multiplex PCR, the TCRdb table keeps only in-frame clones and is missing some. The sample comprises 950,000 to 1,300,000 clones, about 75% of which are singletons, and nearly 1.5% rests with the top ten. Sequenced material: memory CD4+ T cells sorted from blood. Subset here: CD45RA-negative fraction. The receptors come from a man aged 18 to 35 in good health.

The rearrangement joins TRBV7-6 to TRBJ2-7; 7 bases fit TRBD2. The CDR3 loop spans 15 amino acids. Germline V CDR1 and CDR2: SGHVS, FNYEAQ. After removal of 1 base from V and 2 bases from J, the junction contained 5 bases not matched to a gene. CDR3 sequence: CASSLGTSATYEQYF. In DNA form, the CDR3 reads TGTGCCAGCAGCTTAGGAACTAGCGCAACCTACGAGCAGTACTTC.

The CDR3 sequence is CASSLRIPSVSHTEAFF. Written as DNA, the CDR3 is TGTGCCAGCAGCTTGAGGATCCCCTCCGTCAGCCACACTGAAGCTTTCTTT. This chain uses TRBV5-6 with TRBJ1-1; the D is unclear. Germline CDR1 and CDR2: SGHDT and YYEEEE. Trimming removed 1 base at V and 3 bases at J, with 19 bases between. The CDR3 extends over 17 amino acids.

The rearrangement uses TRBV6-1 and TRBJ2-7; D could derive from TRBD1 or TRBD2 (5 bases each). CDR3 length equals 13 residues. With 6 bases removed from V and 4 bases from J, the gap between germline ends came to 13 bases. CDR1 and CDR2 from the germline V gene are MNHNS and SASEGT. The CDR3 is CASSRDHVYEQYF. CDR3 sequence (DNA): TGTGCCAGCAGCCGGGACCACGTATACGAGCAGTACTTC.

This clone appeared a few times. The V call is TRBV12-5, the J call TRBJ2-5, with 9 bases identical to TRBD2. The CDR3 has 13 residues. The germline gives CDR1 LGHNT, CDR2 FRNRAP. The J segment lost 5 bases and the V segment lost 10 bases, leaving 8 bases of the junction unmatched. The CDR3 spells CATSGTSRETQYF. The CDR3 DNA reads TGTGCTACCTCGGGGACTAGCAGGGAGACCCAGTACTTC.

The chain recombines TRBV18 with TRBJ2-1, with D possibly being TRBD1 (6 bases). The CDR3 totals 14 residues. Trimming removed 4 bases from V and 4 bases from J, with 11 bases in between. Germline V gives CDR1 KGHSH, CDR2 LQKENI. Here the CDR3 reads CASSHLDRYNEQFF. CDR3 nucleotide sequence: TGTGCCAGCTCACATCTAGACAGGTACAATGAGCAGTTCTTC. Using reference TRBV18 and TRBJ2-1 for the parts outside the CDR3, the full variable domain is NAGVMQNPRHLVRRRGQEARLRCSPMKGHSHVYWYRQLPEEGLKFMVYLQKENIIDESGMPKERFSAEFPKEGPSILRIQQVVRGDSAAYFCASSHLDRYNEQFFGPGTRLTVL.

The chain has TRBV10-3 and TRBJ2-7; D perhaps matches TRBD1 (5 bases). The V end was cut by 4 bases, the J end by 7 bases, with 14 bases between. Germline CDR1 ENHRY, CDR2 SYGVKD. CDR3 length: 13 amino acids. CDR3 bases: TGTGCCATCAGTGGTCCTGGGGCGAGGGAGCAGTACTTC. It codes for CAISGPGAREQYF.

For the CDR3, the DNA is TGTGCCAGCAGTCCAACCTACACAGATACGCAGTATTTT. Amino acid sequence: CASSPTYTDTQYF. This chain uses TRBV6-5 with TRBJ2-3; D not certain. CDR3 size: 13 residues. V was clipped by 5 bases and J by 2 bases, with 8 bases between them. The germline gives CDR1 MNHEY, CDR2 SVGAGI.

The chain recombines TRBV28 with TRBJ1-3; TRBD1 matches 9 bases. The V and J ends lost 2 bases and 0 bases, in that order; junction bases with no gene match: 5. CDR3 length: 17 amino acids. Germline loops: CDR1 MDHEN, CDR2 SYDVKM. CDR3: CASSLPGQGHSGNTIYF. The DNA for the CDR3 is TGTGCCAGCAGTTTACCGGGACAGGGACACTCTGGAAACACCATATATTTT.

This clone was seen a few times. The chain employs TRBV7-8 and TRBJ1-5; D gene unclear. Germline V gene lookup returns CDR1 SGHVS and CDR2 FQNEAQ. V lost 5 bases and J 0 bases, leaving 14 bases between the germline ends. The CDR3 is 16 amino acids. The CDR3 reads CASSPRRMGSNQPQHF. The CDR3 DNA reads TGTGCCAGCAGCCCGAGGCGGATGGGTAGCAATCAGCCCCAGCATTTT.

This clone was detected only a few times. The chain combines TRBV19 with TRBJ1-1; 8 bases align to TRBD1. The germline gives CDR1 LNHDA, CDR2 SQIVND (reference sequence). CDR3 length equals 15 residues. Trimming removed 5 bases from V and 1 base from J; junction bases left unmatched: 6. The CDR3 DNA is TGTGCCAGTAGTGCCAGGGGGCTTGGGAACACTGAAGCTTTCTTT. Translating gives CASSARGLGNTEAFF. Variable domain in full (rest from reference TRBV19 and TRBJ1-1): DGGITQSPKYLFRKEGQNVTLSCEQNLNHDAMYWYRQDPGQGLRLIYYSQIVNDFQKGDIAEGYSVSREKKESFPLTVTSAQKNPTAFYLCASSARGLGNTEAFFGQGTRLTVV.

This clone was seen ten or more times. V and J are TRBV9 and TRBJ1-2; D may be TRBD1 (5 bases). Per the germline V gene, CDR1 is SGDLS and CDR2 is YYNGEE. This CDR3 is 14 amino acids long. The V end was cut by 0 bases, the J end by 8 bases, with 14 bases between. CDR3 in amino acids: CASSVDSGHRGYTF. The CDR3 DNA reads TGTGCCAGCAGCGTAGACTCGGGGCACCGGGGCTACACCTTC. The variable domain in full, with the rest retrieved from reference TRBV9 and TRBJ1-2, is DSGVTQTPKHLITATGQRVTLRCSPRSGDLSVYWYQQSLDQGLQFLIQYYNGEERAKGNILERFSAQQFPDLHSELNLSSLELGDSALYFCASSVDSGHRGYTFGSGTRLTVV.

The chain recombines TRBV5-6 with TRBJ1-2, with D perhaps TRBD1 (6 bases). Germline CDR1 SGHDT, CDR2 YYEEEE. V lost 0 bases, J lost 5 bases, and 8 bases lay in between. This CDR3 comprises 13 residues. CDR3 residues: CASSLVTGYGYTF. The CDR3 DNA reads as TGTGCCAGCAGCTTGGTGACAGGTTATGGCTACACCTTC.

V gene TRBV19 combines with J gene TRBJ1-5, with TRBD1 matching over 8 bases. This CDR3 region has 15 residues. Germline CDR1 is LNHDA and CDR2 is SQIVND (reference sequence). With V trimmed by 9 bases and J by 7 bases, 14 bases remained unmatched. This CDR3 reads CASERTGKQKQPQHF. The DNA for the CDR3 is TGTGCCAGCGAACGGACAGGGAAGCAGAAGCAGCCCCAGCATTTT.

This sequence joins TRBV29-1 and TRBJ2-2; D ambiguous. V dropped 7 bases and J dropped 2 bases, with 14 bases sitting between them. The CDR3 covers 14 residues. Germline V gene sequence: CDR1 SQVTM, CDR2 ANQGSEA. The CDR3 DNA sequence: TGCAGCGGTCGGATAACGGGTAACACCGGGGAGCTGTTTTTT. It encodes CSGRITGNTGELFF.

The chain is built from TRBV14 and TRBJ1-1, with D possibly matching TRBD1 (5 bases). Germline CDR1 reads SGHDN; CDR2 reads FVKESK. This CDR3 spans 13 amino acids. Trimming took off 5 bases at V and 2 bases at J, with 9 bases between the two ends. CDR3 DNA sequence: TGTGCCAGCAGCTGGGGGTTAAACACTGAAGCTTTCTTT. Amino acid sequence: CASSWGLNTEAFF. Full variable domain (outside the CDR3, taken from reference TRBV14 and TRBJ1-1): EAGVTQFPSHSVIEKGQTVTLRCDPISGHDNLYWYRRVMGKEIKFLLHFVKESKQDESGMPNNRFLAERTGGTYSTLKVQPAELEDSGVYFCASSWGLNTEAFFGQGTRLTVV.